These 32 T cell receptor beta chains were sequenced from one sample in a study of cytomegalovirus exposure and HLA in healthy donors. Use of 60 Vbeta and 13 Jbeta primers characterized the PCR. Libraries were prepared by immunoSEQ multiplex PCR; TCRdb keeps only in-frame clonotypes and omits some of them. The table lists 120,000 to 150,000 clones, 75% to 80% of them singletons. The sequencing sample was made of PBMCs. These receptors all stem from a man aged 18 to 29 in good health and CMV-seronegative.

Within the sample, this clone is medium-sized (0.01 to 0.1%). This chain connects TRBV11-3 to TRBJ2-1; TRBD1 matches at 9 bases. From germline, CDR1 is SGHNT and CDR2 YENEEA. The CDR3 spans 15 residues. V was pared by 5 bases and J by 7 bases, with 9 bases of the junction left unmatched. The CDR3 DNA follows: TGTGCCAGCAGCCCCCGGACAGGGGAGGGGAATGAGCAGTTCTTC. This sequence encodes CASSPRTGEGNEQFF.

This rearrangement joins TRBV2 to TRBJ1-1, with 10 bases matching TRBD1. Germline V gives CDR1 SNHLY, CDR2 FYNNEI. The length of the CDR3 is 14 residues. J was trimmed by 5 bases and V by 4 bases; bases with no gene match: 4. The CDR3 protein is CASSVDRGRTEAFF. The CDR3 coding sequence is TGTGCCAGCAGTGTAGACAGGGGGCGAACTGAAGCTTTCTTT.

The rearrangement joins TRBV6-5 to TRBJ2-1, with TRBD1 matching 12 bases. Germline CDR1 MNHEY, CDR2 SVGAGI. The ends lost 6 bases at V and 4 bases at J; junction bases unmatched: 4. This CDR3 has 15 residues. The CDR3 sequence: CASRPGQGAYNEQFF. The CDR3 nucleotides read TGTGCCAGCAGACCGGGACAGGGGGCATACAATGAGCAGTTCTTC.

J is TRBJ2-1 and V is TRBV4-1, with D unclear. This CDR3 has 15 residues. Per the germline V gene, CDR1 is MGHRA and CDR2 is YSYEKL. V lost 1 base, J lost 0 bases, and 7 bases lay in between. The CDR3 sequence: CASSQGHVSYNEQFF. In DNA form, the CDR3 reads TGCGCCAGCAGCCAAGGACACGTCTCCTACAATGAGCAGTTCTTC.

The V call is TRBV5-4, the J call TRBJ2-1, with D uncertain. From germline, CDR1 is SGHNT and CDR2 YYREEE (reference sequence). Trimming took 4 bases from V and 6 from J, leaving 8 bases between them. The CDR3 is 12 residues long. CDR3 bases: TGTGCCAGCAGCGTGTTCTCCAATGAGCAGTTCTTC. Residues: CASSVFSNEQFF.

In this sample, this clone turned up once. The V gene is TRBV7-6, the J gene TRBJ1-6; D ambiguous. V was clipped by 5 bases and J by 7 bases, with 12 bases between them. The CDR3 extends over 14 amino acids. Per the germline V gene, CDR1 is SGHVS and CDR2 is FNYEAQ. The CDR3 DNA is TGTGCCAGCAGCCCAGCAGAGGAGAATTCACCCCTCCACTTT. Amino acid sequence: CASSPAEENSPLHF.

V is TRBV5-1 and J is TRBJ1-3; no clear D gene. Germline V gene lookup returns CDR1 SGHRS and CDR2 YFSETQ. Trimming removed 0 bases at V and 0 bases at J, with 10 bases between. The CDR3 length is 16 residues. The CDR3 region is CASSLVGRSSGNTIYF. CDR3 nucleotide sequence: TGCGCCAGCAGCTTGGTCGGGAGGAGCTCTGGAAACACCATATATTTT.

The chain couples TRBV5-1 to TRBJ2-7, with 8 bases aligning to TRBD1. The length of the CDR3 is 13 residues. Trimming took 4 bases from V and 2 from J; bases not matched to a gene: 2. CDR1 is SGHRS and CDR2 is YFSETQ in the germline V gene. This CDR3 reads CASSMTGAYEQYF. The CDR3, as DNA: TGCGCCAGCAGCATGACAGGGGCCTACGAGCAGTACTTC.

CDR3 DNA: TGTGCCAGCAGTTGGGGGGGCCCTAAGAAAGATACGCAGTATTTT. Its translation: CASSWGGPKKDTQYF. The gene calls are TRBV6-7 and TRBJ2-3; tentatively, D is TRBD2 (7 bases). TRBV6-7 is an open reading frame whose function is uncertain. Trimming shortened V by 4 bases and J by 5 bases, and 16 bases separated the two germline ends. This CDR3 has 15 amino acids.

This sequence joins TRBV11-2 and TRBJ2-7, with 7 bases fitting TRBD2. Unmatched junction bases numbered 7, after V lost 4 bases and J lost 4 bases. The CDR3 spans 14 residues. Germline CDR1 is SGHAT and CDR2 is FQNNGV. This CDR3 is CASSSASGLYEQYF. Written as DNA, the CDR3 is TGTGCCAGCAGCTCTGCTAGCGGACTGTACGAGCAGTACTTC.

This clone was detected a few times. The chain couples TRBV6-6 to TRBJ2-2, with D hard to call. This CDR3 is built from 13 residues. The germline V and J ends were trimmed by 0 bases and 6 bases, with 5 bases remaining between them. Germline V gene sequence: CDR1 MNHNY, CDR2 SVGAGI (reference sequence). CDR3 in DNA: TGTGCCAGCAGTTACTCGAGTGCCGGGGAGCTGTTTTTT. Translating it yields CASSYSSAGELFF.

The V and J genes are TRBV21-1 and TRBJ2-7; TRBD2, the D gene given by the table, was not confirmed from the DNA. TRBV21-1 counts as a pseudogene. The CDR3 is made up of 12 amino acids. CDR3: CASSLPRGQQYF. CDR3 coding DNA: TGTGCCAGCAGTCTCCCGCGGGGGCAGCAGTACTTC.

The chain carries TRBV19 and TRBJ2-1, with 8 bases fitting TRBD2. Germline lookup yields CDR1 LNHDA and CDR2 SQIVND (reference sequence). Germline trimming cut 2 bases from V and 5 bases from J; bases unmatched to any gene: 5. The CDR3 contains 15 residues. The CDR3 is CASSISGSRDNEQFF. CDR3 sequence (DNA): TGTGCCAGTAGTATAAGCGGGAGCCGTGACAATGAGCAGTTCTTC.

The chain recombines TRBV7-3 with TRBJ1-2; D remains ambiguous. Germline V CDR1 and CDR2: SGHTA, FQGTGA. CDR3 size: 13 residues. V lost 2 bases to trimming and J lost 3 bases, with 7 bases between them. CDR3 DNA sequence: TGTGCCAGCAGCTTAGGGCGGGACTATGGCTACACCTTC. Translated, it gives CASSLGRDYGYTF.

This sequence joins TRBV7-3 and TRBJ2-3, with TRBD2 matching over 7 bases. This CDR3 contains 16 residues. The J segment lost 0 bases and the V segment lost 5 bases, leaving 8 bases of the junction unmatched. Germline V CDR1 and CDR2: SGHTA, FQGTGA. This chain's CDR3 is CASSARTGGSTDTQYF. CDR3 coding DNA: TGTGCCAGCAGCGCCCGAACCGGGGGGAGCACAGATACGCAGTATTTT.

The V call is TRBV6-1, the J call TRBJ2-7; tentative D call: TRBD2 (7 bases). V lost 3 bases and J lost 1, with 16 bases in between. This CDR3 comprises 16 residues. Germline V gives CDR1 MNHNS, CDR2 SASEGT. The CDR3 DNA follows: TGTGCCAGCAGTGAGAGGGAGGGGGGGCTTTCCTACGAGCAGTACTTC. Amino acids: CASSEREGGLSYEQYF.

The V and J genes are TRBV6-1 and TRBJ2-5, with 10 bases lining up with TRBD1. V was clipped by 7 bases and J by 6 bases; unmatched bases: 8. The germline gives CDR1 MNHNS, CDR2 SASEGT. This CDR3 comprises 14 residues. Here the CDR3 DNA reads TGTGCCAGCATGGTGACAGGGGGCTTGAAGACCCAGTACTTC. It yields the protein CASMVTGGLKTQYF.

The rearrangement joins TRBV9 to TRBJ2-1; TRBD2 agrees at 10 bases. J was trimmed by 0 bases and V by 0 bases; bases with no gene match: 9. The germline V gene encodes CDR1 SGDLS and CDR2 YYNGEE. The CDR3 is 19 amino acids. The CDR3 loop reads CASSVAGASGGRSYNEQFF. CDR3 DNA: TGTGCCAGCAGCGTAGCTGGGGCTAGCGGGGGCCGCTCCTACAATGAGCAGTTCTTC.

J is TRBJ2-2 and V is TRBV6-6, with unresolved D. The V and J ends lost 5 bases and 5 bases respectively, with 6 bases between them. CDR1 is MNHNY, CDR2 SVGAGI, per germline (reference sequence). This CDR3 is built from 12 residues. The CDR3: CASSKRTGELFF. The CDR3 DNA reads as TGTGCCAGCAGTAAGAGGACCGGGGAGCTGTTTTTT.

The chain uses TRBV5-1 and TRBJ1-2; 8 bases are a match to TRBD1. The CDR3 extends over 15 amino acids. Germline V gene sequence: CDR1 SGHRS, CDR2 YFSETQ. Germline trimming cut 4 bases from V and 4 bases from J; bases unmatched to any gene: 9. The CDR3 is CASSLTPGTGYGYTF. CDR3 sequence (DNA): TGCGCCAGCAGCCTGACCCCCGGGACAGGCTATGGCTACACCTTC. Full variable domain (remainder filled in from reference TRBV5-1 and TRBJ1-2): KAGVTQTPRYLIKTRGQQVTLSCSPISGHRSVSWYQQTPGQGLQFLFEYFSETQRNKGNFPGRFSGRQFSNSRSEMNVSTLELGDSALYLCASSLTPGTGYGYTFGSGTRLTVV.

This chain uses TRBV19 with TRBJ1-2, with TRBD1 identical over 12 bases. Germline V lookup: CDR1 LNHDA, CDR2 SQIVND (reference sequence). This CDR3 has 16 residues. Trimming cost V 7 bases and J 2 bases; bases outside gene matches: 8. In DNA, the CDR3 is TGTGCCAGTACGCCTCTGGGGACAGGGGGCAACTATGGCTACACCTTC. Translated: CASTPLGTGGNYGYTF.

The DNA for the CDR3 is TGTGCCACTGGAGTGGTTGGCAATCAGCCCCAGCATTTT. It translates to CATGVVGNQPQHF. V gene TRBV19 combines with J gene TRBJ1-5; D gene unclear. Germline V gene sequence: CDR1 LNHDA, CDR2 SQIVND (reference sequence). The CDR3 consists of 13 residues. Trimming left V 10 bases short and J 2 bases short, with 12 bases between. The full variable domain, with the rest looked up from reference TRBV19 and TRBJ1-5, is DGGITQSPKYLFRKEGQNVTLSCEQNLNHDAMYWYRQDPGQGLRLIYYSQIVNDFQKGDIAEGYSVSREKKESFPLTVTSAQKNPTAFYLCATGVVGNQPQHFGDGTRLSIL.

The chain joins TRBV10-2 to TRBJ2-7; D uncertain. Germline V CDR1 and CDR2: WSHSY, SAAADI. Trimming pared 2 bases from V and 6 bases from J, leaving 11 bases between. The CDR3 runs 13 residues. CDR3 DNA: TGCGCCAGCAGTGAGAACACCCAACCCGAGCAGTACTTC. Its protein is CASSENTQPEQYF.

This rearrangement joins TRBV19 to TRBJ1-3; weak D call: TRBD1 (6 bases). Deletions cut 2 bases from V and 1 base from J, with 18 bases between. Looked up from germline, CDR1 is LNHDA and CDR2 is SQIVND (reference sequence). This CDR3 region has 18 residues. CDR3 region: CASSISGRGFRSGNTIYF. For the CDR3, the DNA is TGTGCCAGTAGTATAAGCGGCAGGGGATTTAGGTCTGGAAACACCATATATTTT.

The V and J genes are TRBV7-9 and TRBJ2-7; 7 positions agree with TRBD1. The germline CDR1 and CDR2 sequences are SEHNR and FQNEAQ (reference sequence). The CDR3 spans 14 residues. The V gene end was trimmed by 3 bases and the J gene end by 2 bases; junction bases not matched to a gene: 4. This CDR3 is CASSFQGEAYEQYF. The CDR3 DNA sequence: TGTGCCAGCAGCTTCCAGGGGGAAGCCTACGAGCAGTACTTC. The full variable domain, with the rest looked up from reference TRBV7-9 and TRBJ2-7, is DTGVSQNPRHKITKRGQNVTFRCDPISEHNRLYWYRQTLGQGPEFLTYFQNEAQLEKSRLLSDRFSAERPKGSFSTLEIQRTEQGDSAMYLCASSFQGEAYEQYFGPGTRLTVT.

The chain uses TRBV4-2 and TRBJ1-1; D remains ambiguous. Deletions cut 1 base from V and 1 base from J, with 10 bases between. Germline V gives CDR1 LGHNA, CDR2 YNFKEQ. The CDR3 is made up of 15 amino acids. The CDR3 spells CASSQAPNSNTEAFF. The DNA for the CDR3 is TGTGCCAGCAGCCAAGCACCCAACTCGAACACTGAAGCTTTCTTT.

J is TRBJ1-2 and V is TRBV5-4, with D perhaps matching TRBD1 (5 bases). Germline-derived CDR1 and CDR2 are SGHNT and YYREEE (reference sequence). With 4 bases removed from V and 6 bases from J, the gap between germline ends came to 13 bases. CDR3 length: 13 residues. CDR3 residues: CASSLSSGDGYTF. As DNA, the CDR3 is TGTGCCAGCAGCCTGTCGTCGGGGGATGGCTACACCTTC.

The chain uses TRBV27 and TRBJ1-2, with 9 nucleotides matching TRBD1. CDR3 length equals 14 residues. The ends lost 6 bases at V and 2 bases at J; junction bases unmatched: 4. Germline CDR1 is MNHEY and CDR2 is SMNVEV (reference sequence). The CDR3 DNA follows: TGTGCCAGCAGGAGACAGGGGGGGAACTATGGCTACACCTTC. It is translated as CASRRQGGNYGYTF.

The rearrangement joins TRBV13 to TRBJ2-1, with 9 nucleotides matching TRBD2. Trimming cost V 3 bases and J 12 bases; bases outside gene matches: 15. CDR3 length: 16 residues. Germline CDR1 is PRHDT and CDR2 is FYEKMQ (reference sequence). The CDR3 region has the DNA TGTGCCAGCAGCTTCTCGTTTAGCGGGGGCCCATCGAGGCAGTTCTTC. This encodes CASSFSFSGGPSRQFF.

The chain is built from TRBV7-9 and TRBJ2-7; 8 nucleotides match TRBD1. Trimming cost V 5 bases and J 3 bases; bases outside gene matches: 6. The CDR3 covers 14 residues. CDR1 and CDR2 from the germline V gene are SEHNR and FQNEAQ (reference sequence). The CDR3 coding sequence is TGTGCCAGCAGCCTCCGAGGACAGGGCTACGAGCAGTACTTC. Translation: CASSLRGQGYEQYF.

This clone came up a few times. This CDR3 is CASSLRDRGVHEQYF. As DNA, the CDR3 is TGTGCCAGCAGCTTAAGGGACAGGGGCGTCCACGAGCAGTACTTC. The rearrangement uses TRBV5-8 and TRBJ2-7; the match to TRBD1 covers 10 bases. The CDR3 runs 15 residues. CDR1 is SGHTS, CDR2 YDEGEE, per germline. V lost 2 bases and J lost 5; bases outside the gene matches: 7.

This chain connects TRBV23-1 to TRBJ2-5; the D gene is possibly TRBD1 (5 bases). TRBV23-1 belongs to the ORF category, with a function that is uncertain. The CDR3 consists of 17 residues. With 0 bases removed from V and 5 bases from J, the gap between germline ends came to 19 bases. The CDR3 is CASSQSRVDSGSETQYF. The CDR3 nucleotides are TGCGCCAGCAGTCAATCTCGAGTCGACAGTGGGTCGGAGACCCAGTACTTC.